This T cell receptor beta chain derives from a study of T cells in Graves' hyperthyroidism and ophthalmopathy. The ends were cut back, 3 bases at V and 0 bases at J, with 12 bases in the middle. This CDR3 is built from 15 residues. Germline V gene sequence: CDR1 SGHNT, CDR2 YYREEE (reference sequence). Regions amplified from RNA transcripts were the TCR beta CDR3 regions. Primed by the HTBI set, a first-round RT-PCR was run on the TCR CDR3. In TCRdb, the multiplex PCR reads were re-called with MiXCR into one record per CDR3 protein. The data contain under 350,000 distinct CDR3 sequences, 20% to 25% of them singletons.

This rearrangement joins TRBV5-4 to TRBJ1-1; TRBD1 might be the D (6 bases). The sequenced sample consisted of blood. This receptor was taken from a woman between 45 and 60 years old with Graves' hyperthyroidism. CDR3 sequence: CASSSDRTLNTEAFF. For the CDR3, the DNA is TGTGCCAGCAGCTCCGACAGGACCTTGAACACTGAAGCTTTCTTT.